Below, 8 T cell receptor beta chains from the same sample are listed, as sequenced in a study of monozygotic twins with inflammatory bowel disease. TCRdb reprocessed the 5' RACE reads, with one entry per CDR3 protein and no DNA. Recorded for this sample: 350,000 to 400,000 distinct CDR3 sequences. Sequenced input: blood. The origin of the receptors is a human donor with ulcerative colitis or Crohn's disease, or a healthy co-twin of an affected twin (not recorded which).

The rearrangement uses TRBV20-1 and TRBJ1-2; there is no DNA to check the TCRdb D call of TRBD1. The germline V gene has CDR1 DFQATT and CDR2 SNEGSKA (reference sequence). CDR3 size: 13 residues. The CDR3 reads CSAGGRANYGYTF.

This rearrangement joins TRBV20-1 to TRBJ2-3. Looked up from germline, CDR1 is DFQATT and CDR2 is SNEGSKA (reference sequence). This CDR3 is built from 13 residues. CDR3 sequence: CSRGFATTDTQYF.

V usage is TRBV7-6 and J usage is TRBJ2-5; TCRdb picks TRBD1, but there is no DNA to check that call. This CDR3 contains 14 residues. Germline V gives CDR1 SGHVS, CDR2 FNYEAQ. The CDR3 protein is CASSTGGVQETQYF. The full variable domain, completed using reference TRBV7-6 and TRBJ2-5, is GAGVSQSPRYKVTKRGQDVALRCDPISGHVSLYWYRQALGQGPEFLTYFNYEAQQDKSGLPNDRFSAERPEGSISTLTIQRTEQRDSAMYRCASSTGGVQETQYFGPGTRLLVL.

This CDR3 is CSAPLGGNSYTEQFF. The chain has TRBV20-1 and TRBJ2-1; TCRdb designates TRBD1, a call that cannot be tested without DNA. This CDR3 is built from 15 residues. CDR1 and CDR2 (germline): DFQATT, SNEGSKA (reference sequence).

The gene calls are TRBV12-3 or TRBV12-4 and TRBJ1-1. The CDR3 contains 15 residues. The CDR3 protein is CASTLSRAGSTEAFF.

The genes are TRBV6-5 and TRBJ1-2. CDR1 is MNHEY and CDR2 is SVGAGI in the germline V gene. CDR3 size: 12 residues. The CDR3 reads CASSSRLYGYTF.

The V and J genes are TRBV6-5 and TRBJ2-7; no DNA is available, so the TRBD1 call from TCRdb remains unchecked. The CDR3 has 14 amino acids. Germline-derived CDR1 and CDR2 are MNHEY and SVGAGI. CDR3 loop: CASSYTGRSYEQYF.

The CDR3 region is CASSLTGLGSSYEQYF. This chain links TRBV7-9 with TRBJ2-7. The CDR3 sequence is 16 residues long. CDR1 and CDR2 (germline): SEHNR, FQNEAQ (reference sequence).